The table lists the clone carrying this T cell receptor beta chain with a count of one. Its target is not known. The treatment was: about 20 received Ad26.COV2.S at low or high dose, single or two shots; several received placebo; per-sample allocation not given. The study sampled participants on day 63 after the first vaccine or placebo injection. Profiled with immunoSEQ multiplex PCR; TCRdb holds only in-frame clones, not every one. The sample gives just under 250,000 clones, roughly 90% of which show up once; around a tenth is in the top ten. The CDR3 is 15 amino acids. The germline V gene has CDR1 MGHRA and CDR2 YSYEKL. Trimming took 4 bases from V and 4 from J; bases not matched to a gene: 9. This specimen belongs to a study of Ad26.COV2.S vaccination and SARS-CoV-2 variants. Study-wide results and caveats: Following vaccination, spike-specific CD8+ and CD4+ T cell responses reportedly exhibited substantial breadth.

The clonotype was recovered from a person between 18 and 65 years old who received the Ad26.COV2.S COVID-19 vaccine or a placebo. The starting material was peripheral blood, obtained in a trial of Ad26.COV2.S vaccine versus placebo. The rearrangement joins TRBV4-1 to TRBJ1-2; 7 nucleotides align to TRBD1. The CDR3: CASSPPTGNSYGYTF. The CDR3 DNA follows: TGCGCCAGCAGCCCCCCGACAGGGAATAGCTATGGCTACACCTTC.